The present entry profiles one TCR beta chain with its context. The antigen remains undetermined. The assay was immunoSEQ multiplex PCR, and TCRdb's table has in-frame clones only and misses some. This sample has 100,000 to 150,000 clones, with around 85% found just once. The CDR3 spans 16 residues. The V segment lost 6 bases and the J segment 6 bases; nucleotides outside the gene matches: 12. CDR1 LNHDA and CDR2 SQIVND come from the germline V gene (reference sequence). The source of the sample is a study of cytomegalovirus exposure and HLA in healthy donors. Whole-study findings and limits: It was reported that the classifier diagnosed cytomegalovirus status with high specificity and sensitivity in both the original and validation cohorts. The study recorded about 160 TCR beta chains that were cytomegalovirus-associated. Most observed TCR sequences were rare, whereas some public TCRs were detected in many donors.

This chain links TRBV19 with TRBJ2-2; TRBD1 matches 8 bases. The source of this sequence is a man aged 18-30 years in good health and CMV-seropositive. Sequencing was done on a sample of PBMCs. The CDR3 sequence: CASRSAGGGWAGELFF. As DNA, the CDR3 is TGTGCCAGTAGATCAGCAGGGGGCGGATGGGCCGGGGAGCTGTTTTTT.